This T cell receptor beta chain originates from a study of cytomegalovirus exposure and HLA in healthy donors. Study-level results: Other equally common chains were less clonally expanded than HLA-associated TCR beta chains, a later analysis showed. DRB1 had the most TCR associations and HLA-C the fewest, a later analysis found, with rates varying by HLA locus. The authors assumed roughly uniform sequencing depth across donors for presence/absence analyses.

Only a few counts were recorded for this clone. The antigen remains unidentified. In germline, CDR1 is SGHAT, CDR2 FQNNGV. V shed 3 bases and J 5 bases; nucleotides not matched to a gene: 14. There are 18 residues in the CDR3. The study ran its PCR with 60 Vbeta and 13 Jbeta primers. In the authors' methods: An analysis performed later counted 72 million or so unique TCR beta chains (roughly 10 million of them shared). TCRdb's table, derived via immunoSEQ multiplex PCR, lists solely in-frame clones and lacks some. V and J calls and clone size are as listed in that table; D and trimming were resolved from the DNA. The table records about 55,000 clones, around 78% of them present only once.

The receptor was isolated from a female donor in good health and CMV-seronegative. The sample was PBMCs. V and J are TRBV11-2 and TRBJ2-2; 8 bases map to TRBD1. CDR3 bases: TGTGCCAGCAGCTTGCCAACCAGGACAGGGACAATGACCGGGGAGCTGTTTTTT. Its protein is CASSLPTRTGTMTGELFF.